The 15 T cell receptor beta chains in this list originate from one sample, sequenced in a study of shared clonotypes between healthy human individuals. TCRdb keeps only in-frame clones here, not all; method: immunoSEQ multiplex PCR. This table holds 850,000 to 1,200,000 clones, 70% to 80% found once. The specimen was memory CD4+ T cells sorted from blood. As for subset: CD45RA-negative fraction. The receptors shown here come from a man aged 18 to 30 in good health.

This clone was found a few times. The J gene is TRBJ2-7, the V gene TRBV27, with TRBD1 identical over 8 bases. Germline assignment: CDR1 MNHEY and CDR2 SMNVEV (reference sequence). The V segment lost 5 bases and the J segment 7 bases; nucleotides outside the gene matches: 10. This CDR3 spans 14 amino acids. The CDR3 loop is CASSPGDRGWEQYF. The DNA for the CDR3 is TGTGCCAGCAGTCCGGGAGACAGGGGATGGGAGCAGTACTTC.

The chain's CDR3 is CAWTALGNTIYF. CDR3 in DNA: TGTGCCTGGACAGCCCTTGGAAACACCATATATTTT. The V and J genes are TRBV30 and TRBJ1-3, with D uncertain. The CDR3 covers 12 residues. V was pared by 4 bases and J by 3 bases, with 7 bases between. Per the germline V gene, CDR1 is GTSNPN and CDR2 is SVGIG (reference sequence).

The chain recombines TRBV30 with TRBJ2-5, with TRBD1 matching over 7 bases. The germline CDR1 and CDR2 sequences are GTSNPN and SVGIG (reference sequence). V lost 2 bases, J lost 5 bases, and 5 bases stayed unmatched. This CDR3 is 13 amino acids long. The CDR3 protein is CAWSQTGHETQYF. The DNA of the CDR3 is TGTGCCTGGAGTCAGACAGGGCATGAGACCCAGTACTTC.

The rearrangement uses TRBV4-2 and TRBJ1-2, with unresolved D. Trimming removed 1 base from V and 7 bases from J, with 19 bases in between. Germline lookup yields CDR1 LGHNA and CDR2 YNFKEQ. This CDR3 contains 16 residues. CDR3 in DNA: TGTGCCAGCAGCCAAGTGCTTCGAATCCCCTCCGGTGGCTACACCTTC. As protein: CASSQVLRIPSGGYTF.

This chain links TRBV10-3 with TRBJ2-2, with 7 bases identical to TRBD1. CDR3 length: 15 amino acids. From germline, CDR1 is ENHRY and CDR2 SYGVKD. J gave up 0 bases and V 4 bases, and 2 bases lay outside the gene matches. CDR3 in DNA: TGTGCCATCAGTGGGGGACAGCCGAACACCGGGGAGCTGTTTTTT. It yields the protein CAISGGQPNTGELFF.

J is TRBJ2-5 and V is TRBV7-2; D may be TRBD2 (5 bases). This CDR3 is 13 amino acids long. Germline CDR1 and CDR2: SGHTA and FQGNSA. V shed 4 bases and J shed 5 bases, with 11 bases lying between them. CDR3 sequence (DNA): TGTGCCAGCAGCTCGGGATGGTGGGAGACCCAGTACTTC. This translates into CASSSGWWETQYF.

This clone was counted between two and nine times. V gene TRBV6-1 combines with J gene TRBJ1-4, with 8 bases lining up with TRBD1. This CDR3 has 16 amino acids. Germline CDR1 and CDR2: MNHNS and SASEGT. J was trimmed by 6 bases and V by 4 bases; bases with no gene match: 10. This chain's CDR3 is CASSGGFGQGHEKLFF. In DNA, the CDR3 is TGTGCCAGCAGTGGGGGGTTTGGACAGGGTCATGAAAAACTGTTTTTT.

This chain links TRBV7-2 with TRBJ1-5; D is uncertain. The germline V gene has CDR1 SGHTA and CDR2 FQGNSA. There are 14 residues in the CDR3. Trimming left V 0 bases short and J 3 bases short, with 6 bases between. As DNA, the CDR3 is TGTGCCAGCAGCTTAGCGGCGTTCAATCAGCCCCAGCATTTT. Its protein is CASSLAAFNQPQHF.

The chain combines TRBV9 with TRBJ2-5, with 7 bases matching TRBD1. The V segment lost 2 bases and the J segment 1 base; nucleotides outside the gene matches: 2. CDR1 is SGDLS and CDR2 is YYNGEE in the germline V gene. The CDR3 has 14 amino acids. CDR3 protein: CASSVGTVQETQYF. The CDR3 DNA follows: TGTGCCAGCAGCGTCGGGACAGTCCAAGAGACCCAGTACTTC.

The chain joins TRBV5-4 to TRBJ1-2; 7 positions agree with TRBD1. The germline V gene has CDR1 SGHNT and CDR2 YYREEE (reference sequence). V dropped 4 bases and J dropped 3; count of bases not matched to a gene: 9. The length of the CDR3 is 15 residues. DNA of the CDR3: TGTGCCAGCAGCCCGGGACAGTCATTGGACTATGGCTACACCTTC. This translates into CASSPGQSLDYGYTF.

The rearrangement links TRBV15 to TRBJ2-3; D unclear. This CDR3 contains 13 residues. V shed 2 bases and J shed 9 bases, with 12 bases lying between them. The germline V gene encodes CDR1 LNHNV and CDR2 YYDKDF (reference sequence). CDR3 DNA: TGTGCCACCAGCAGATCCCCTTCCGGAACGCAGTATTTT. This translates into CATSRSPSGTQYF. Based on the CDR3 plus reference TRBV15 and TRBJ2-3, the full variable domain is DAMVIQNPRYQVTQFGKPVTLSCSQTLNHNVMYWYQQKSSQAPKLLFHYYDKDFNNEADTPDNFQSRRPNTSFCFLDIRSPGLGDTAMYLCATSRSPSGTQYFGPGTRLTVL.

A few counts support this clone. The chain couples TRBV18 to TRBJ2-3; no clear D gene. CDR1 and CDR2 from the germline V gene are KGHSH and LQKENI. The CDR3 has 13 residues. Trimming stripped 2 bases from V and 3 bases from J, with 6 bases between. The CDR3 region is CASSPSRTDTQYF. The CDR3 bases are TGTGCCAGCTCACCATCAAGGACAGATACGCAGTATTTT.

Turning to this clone: Distinct nucleotide sequences in the sample also encode this CDR3. The chain is built from TRBV4-3 and TRBJ2-7; D not resolved. CDR3 length: 14 amino acids. Germline V gene sequence: CDR1 LGHNA, CDR2 YSLEER. V lost 0 bases to trimming and J lost 1 base, with 7 bases between them. This CDR3 is CASSQERRSYEQYF. The CDR3 DNA is TGCGCCAGCAGCCAAGAGCGAAGGTCCTACGAGCAGTACTTC.

The chain uses TRBV19 and TRBJ1-1; D remains ambiguous. V was shortened by 7 bases and J by 2 bases, with 11 bases between the two germline ends. Germline loops: CDR1 LNHDA, CDR2 SQIVND (reference sequence). The CDR3 is made up of 13 amino acids. CDR3 sequence reads: CASNWAFNTEAFF. The CDR3 region has the DNA TGTGCCAGTAACTGGGCGTTCAACACTGAAGCTTTCTTT.

J is TRBJ1-2 and V is TRBV15, with 8 positions matching TRBD1. Germline CDR1 is LNHNV and CDR2 is YYDKDF (reference sequence). Unmatched junction bases numbered 5, after V lost 0 bases and J lost 2 bases. The CDR3 has 16 amino acids. The chain's CDR3 is CATSREDRGINYGYTF. Written as DNA, the CDR3 is TGTGCCACCAGCAGAGAAGACAGGGGTATAAACTATGGCTACACCTTC.